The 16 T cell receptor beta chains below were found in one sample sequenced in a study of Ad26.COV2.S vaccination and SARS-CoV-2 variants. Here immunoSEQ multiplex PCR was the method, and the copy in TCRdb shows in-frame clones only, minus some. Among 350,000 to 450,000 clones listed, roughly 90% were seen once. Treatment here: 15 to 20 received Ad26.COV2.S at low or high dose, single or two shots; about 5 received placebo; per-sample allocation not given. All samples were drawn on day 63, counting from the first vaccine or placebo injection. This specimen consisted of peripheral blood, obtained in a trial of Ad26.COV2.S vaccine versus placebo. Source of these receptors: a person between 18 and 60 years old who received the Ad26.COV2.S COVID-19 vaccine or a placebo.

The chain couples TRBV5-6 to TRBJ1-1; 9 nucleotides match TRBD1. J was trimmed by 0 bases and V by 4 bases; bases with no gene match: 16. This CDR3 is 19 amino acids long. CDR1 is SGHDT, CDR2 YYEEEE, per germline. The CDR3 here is CASSKGTGYGAGMNTEAFF. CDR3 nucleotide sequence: TGTGCCAGCAGCAAGGGGACAGGGTACGGGGCAGGGATGAACACTGAAGCTTTCTTT. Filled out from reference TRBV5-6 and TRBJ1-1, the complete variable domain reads DAGVTQSPTHLIKTRGQQVTLRCSPKSGHDTVSWYQQALGQGPQFIFQYYEEEERQRGNFPDRFSGHQFPNYSSELNVNALLLGDSALYLCASSKGTGYGAGMNTEAFFGQGTRLTVV.

The CDR3 sequence is CASSGTRETQYF. CDR3 nucleotide sequence: TGTGCCAGCTCAGGGACTAGAGAGACCCAGTACTTC. The chain recombines TRBV18 with TRBJ2-5; 8 bases match TRBD2. Germline trimming cut 5 bases from V and 4 bases from J; bases unmatched to any gene: 0. Germline V CDR1 and CDR2: KGHSH, LQKENI. This CDR3 comprises 12 residues.

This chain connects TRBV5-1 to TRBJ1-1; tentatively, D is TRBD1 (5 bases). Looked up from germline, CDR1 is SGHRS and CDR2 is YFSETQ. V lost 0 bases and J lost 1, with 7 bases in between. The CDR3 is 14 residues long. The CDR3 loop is CASSLGTSNTEAFF. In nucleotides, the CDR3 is TGCGCCAGCAGCTTGGGGACATCGAACACTGAAGCTTTCTTT. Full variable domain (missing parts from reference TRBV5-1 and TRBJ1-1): KAGVTQTPRYLIKTRGQQVTLSCSPISGHRSVSWYQQTPGQGLQFLFEYFSETQRNKGNFPGRFSGRQFSNSRSEMNVSTLELGDSALYLCASSLGTSNTEAFFGQGTRLTVV.

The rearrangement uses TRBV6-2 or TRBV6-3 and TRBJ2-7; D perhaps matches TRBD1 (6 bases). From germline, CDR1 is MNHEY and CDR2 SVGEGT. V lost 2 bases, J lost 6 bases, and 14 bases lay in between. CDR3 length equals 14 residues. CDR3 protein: CASSYPGVLSEQYF. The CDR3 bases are TGTGCCAGCAGTTACCCAGGGGTTCTCTCCGAGCAGTACTTC.

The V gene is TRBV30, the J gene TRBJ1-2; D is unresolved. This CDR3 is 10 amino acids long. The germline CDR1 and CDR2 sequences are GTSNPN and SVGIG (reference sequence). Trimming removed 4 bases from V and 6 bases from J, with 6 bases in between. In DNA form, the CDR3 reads TGTGCCTGGAACCTGGATGGCTACACCTTC. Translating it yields CAWNLDGYTF. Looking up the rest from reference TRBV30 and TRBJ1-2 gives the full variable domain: SQTIHQWPATLVQPVGSPLSLECTVEGTSNPNLYWYRQAAGRGLQLLFYSVGIGQISSEVPQNLSASRPQDRQFILSSKKLLLSDSGFYLCAWNLDGYTFGSGTRLTVV.

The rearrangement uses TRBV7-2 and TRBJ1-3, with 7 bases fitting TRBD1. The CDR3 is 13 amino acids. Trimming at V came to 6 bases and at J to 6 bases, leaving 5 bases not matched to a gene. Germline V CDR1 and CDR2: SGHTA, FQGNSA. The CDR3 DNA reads TGTGCCAGCAGAGGGACAGCTATAAACACCATATATTTT. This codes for CASRGTAINTIYF.

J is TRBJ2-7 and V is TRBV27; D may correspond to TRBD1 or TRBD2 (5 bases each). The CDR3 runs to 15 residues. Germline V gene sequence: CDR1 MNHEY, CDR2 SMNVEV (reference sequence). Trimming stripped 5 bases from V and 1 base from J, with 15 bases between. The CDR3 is CASSPIPGRSYEQYF. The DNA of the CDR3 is TGTGCCAGCAGTCCCATCCCGGGACGGTCCTACGAGCAGTACTTC.

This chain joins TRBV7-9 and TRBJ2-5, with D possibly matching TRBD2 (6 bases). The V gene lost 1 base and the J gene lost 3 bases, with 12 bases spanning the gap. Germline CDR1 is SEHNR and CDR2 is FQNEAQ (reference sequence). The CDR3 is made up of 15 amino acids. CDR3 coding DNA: TGTGCCAGCAGCTTAGTTCGGGGGTCAAAAGAGACCCAGTACTTC. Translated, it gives CASSLVRGSKETQYF. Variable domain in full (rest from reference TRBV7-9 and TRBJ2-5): DTGVSQNPRHKITKRGQNVTFRCDPISEHNRLYWYRQTLGQGPEFLTYFQNEAQLEKSRLLSDRFSAERPKGSFSTLEIQRTEQGDSAMYLCASSLVRGSKETQYFGPGTRLLVL.

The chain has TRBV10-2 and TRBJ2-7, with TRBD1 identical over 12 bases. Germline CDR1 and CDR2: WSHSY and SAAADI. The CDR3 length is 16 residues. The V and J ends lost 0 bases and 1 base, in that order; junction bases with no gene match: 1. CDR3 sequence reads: CASSESGQGASYEQYF. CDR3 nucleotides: TGCGCCAGCAGTGAGTCGGGACAGGGGGCATCCTACGAGCAGTACTTC.

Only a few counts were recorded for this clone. CDR3 DNA: TGTGTCTCAAGGGGGGCTAGCTCCTACGAGCAGTACTTC. As protein: CVSRGASSYEQYF. V and J are TRBV6-5 and TRBJ2-7; D tentatively fits TRBD1 or TRBD2 (6 bases each). The germline V gene encodes CDR1 MNHEY and CDR2 SVGAGI. The CDR3 length is 13 residues.

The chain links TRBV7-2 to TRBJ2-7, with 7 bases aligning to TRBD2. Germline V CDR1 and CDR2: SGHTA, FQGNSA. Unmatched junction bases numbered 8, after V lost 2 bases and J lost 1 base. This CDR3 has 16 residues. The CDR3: CASSLPPSGKSYEQYF. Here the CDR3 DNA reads TGTGCCAGCAGCTTACCCCCAAGCGGGAAATCCTACGAGCAGTACTTC.

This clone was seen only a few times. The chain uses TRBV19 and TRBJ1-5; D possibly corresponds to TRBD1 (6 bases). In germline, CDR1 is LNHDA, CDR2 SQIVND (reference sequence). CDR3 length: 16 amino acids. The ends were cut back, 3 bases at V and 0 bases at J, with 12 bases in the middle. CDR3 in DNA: TGTGCCAGTAGTATTTCGGGGGGCGATAGCAATCAGCCCCAGCATTTT. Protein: CASSISGGDSNQPQHF.

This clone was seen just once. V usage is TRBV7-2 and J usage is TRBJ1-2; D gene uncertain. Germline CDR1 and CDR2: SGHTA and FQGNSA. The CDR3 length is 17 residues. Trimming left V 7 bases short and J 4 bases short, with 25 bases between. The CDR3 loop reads CASIEKGTGPRPYGYTF. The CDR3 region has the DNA TGTGCCAGCATCGAAAAGGGTACCGGACCGAGACCCTATGGCTACACCTTC.

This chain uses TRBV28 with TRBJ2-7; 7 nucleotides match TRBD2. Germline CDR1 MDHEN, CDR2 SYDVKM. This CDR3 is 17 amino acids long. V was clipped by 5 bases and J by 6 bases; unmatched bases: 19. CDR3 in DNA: TGTGCCAGCAGTCAAATAGCCGGGACTACTCACGGGGGCGAGCAGTACTTC. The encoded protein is CASSQIAGTTHGGEQYF.

CDR3 protein: CASSLGLGHPYNEQFF. DNA of the CDR3: TGTGCCAGCAGCTTAGGGTTGGGGCATCCCTACAATGAGCAGTTCTTC. The gene calls are TRBV7-6 and TRBJ2-1; the D gene is possibly TRBD1 (5 bases). Trimming removed 1 base from V and 2 bases from J, with 12 bases in between. This CDR3 spans 16 amino acids. Germline V gene lookup returns CDR1 SGHVS and CDR2 FNYEAQ.

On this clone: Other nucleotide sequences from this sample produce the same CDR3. The CDR3, as DNA: TGTGCCAGCAGCTTAAGCGGAAGCTCCTACAATGAGCAGTTCTTC. Translating gives CASSLSGSSYNEQFF. The chain employs TRBV7-3 and TRBJ2-1; D is unresolved. Trimming removed 1 base at V and 0 bases at J, with 7 bases between. Germline loops: CDR1 SGHTA, CDR2 FQGTGA. The CDR3 extends over 15 amino acids.